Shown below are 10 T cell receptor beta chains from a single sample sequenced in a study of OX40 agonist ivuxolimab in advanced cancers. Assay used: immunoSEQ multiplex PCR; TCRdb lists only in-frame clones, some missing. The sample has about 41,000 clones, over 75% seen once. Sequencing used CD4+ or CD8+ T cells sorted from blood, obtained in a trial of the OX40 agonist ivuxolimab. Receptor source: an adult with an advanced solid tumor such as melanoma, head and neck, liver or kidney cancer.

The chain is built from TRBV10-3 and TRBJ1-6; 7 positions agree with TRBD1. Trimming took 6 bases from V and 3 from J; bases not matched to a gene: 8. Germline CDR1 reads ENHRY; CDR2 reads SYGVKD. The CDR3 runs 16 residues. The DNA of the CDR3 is TGTGCCATCAGCGAAAGACAGGGCGGCTATAATTCACCCCTCCACTTT. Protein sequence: CAISERQGGYNSPLHF.

The CDR3 coding sequence is TGTGCCACCAGCAGGGACAGGGAATATGGCTACACCTTC. Translation gives CATSRDREYGYTF. This chain connects TRBV15 to TRBJ1-2, with 8 positions matching TRBD1. V lost 3 bases to trimming and J lost 5 bases; unmatched junction nucleotides: 2. The CDR3 runs 13 residues. CDR1 is LNHNV, CDR2 YYDKDF, per germline (reference sequence).

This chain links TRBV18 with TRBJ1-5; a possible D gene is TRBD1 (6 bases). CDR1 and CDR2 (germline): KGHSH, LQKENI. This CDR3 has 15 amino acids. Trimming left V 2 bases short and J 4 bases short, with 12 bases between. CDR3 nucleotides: TGTGCCAGCTCACCAATAGGGGGGGGGAATCAGCCCCAGCATTTT. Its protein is CASSPIGGGNQPQHF.

The DNA for the CDR3 is TGTGCCAGCAGCTTAGGTCCCCTCGCCAAAAACATTCAGTACTTC. Its protein is CASSLGPLAKNIQYF. J is TRBJ2-4 and V is TRBV11-3, with D unresolved. Trimming took off 1 base at V and 1 base at J, with 8 bases between the two ends. The CDR3 runs 15 residues. Germline loops: CDR1 SGHNT, CDR2 YENEEA.

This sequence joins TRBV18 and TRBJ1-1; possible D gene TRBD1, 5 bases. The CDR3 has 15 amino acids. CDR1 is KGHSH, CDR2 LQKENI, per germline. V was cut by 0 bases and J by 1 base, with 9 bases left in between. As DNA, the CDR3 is TGTGCCAGCTCACCACCGGCAGGGAGGAACACTGAAGCTTTCTTT. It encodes CASSPPAGRNTEAFF.

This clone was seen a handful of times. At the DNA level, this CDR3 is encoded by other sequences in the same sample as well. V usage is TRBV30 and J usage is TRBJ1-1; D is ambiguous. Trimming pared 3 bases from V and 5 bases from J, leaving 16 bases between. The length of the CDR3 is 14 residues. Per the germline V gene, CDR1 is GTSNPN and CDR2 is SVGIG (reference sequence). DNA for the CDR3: TGTGCCTGGAGAACCGGTGCAGGTCGGACTGAAGCTTTCTTT. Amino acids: CAWRTGAGRTEAFF.

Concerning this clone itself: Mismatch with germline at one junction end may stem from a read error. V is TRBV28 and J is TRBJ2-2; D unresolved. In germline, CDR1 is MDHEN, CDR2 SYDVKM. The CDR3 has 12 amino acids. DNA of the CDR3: TGTGCCAGCAGTTCGCCCACCCGGGAGCTGTTTTTT. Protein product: CASSSPTRELFF.

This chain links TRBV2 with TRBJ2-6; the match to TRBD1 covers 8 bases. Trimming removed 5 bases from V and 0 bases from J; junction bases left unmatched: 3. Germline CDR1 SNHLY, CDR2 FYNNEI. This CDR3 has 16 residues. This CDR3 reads CASSSGTGSGANVLTF. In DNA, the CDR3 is TGTGCCAGCAGTTCCGGGACAGGCTCTGGGGCCAACGTCCTGACTTTC.

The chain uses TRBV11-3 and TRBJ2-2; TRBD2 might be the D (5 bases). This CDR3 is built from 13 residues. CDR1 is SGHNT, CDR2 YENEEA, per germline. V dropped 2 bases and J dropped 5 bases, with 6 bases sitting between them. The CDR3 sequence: CASSLRGTGELFF. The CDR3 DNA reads TGTGCCAGCAGCTTACGGGGAACCGGGGAGCTGTTTTTT.

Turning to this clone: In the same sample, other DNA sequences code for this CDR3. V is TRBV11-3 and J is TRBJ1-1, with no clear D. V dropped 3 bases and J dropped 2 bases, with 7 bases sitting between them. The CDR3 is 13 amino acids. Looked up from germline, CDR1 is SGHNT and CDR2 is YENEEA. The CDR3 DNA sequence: TGTGCCAGCAGCTTTTCAGGTAACACTGAAGCTTTCTTT. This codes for CASSFSGNTEAFF.